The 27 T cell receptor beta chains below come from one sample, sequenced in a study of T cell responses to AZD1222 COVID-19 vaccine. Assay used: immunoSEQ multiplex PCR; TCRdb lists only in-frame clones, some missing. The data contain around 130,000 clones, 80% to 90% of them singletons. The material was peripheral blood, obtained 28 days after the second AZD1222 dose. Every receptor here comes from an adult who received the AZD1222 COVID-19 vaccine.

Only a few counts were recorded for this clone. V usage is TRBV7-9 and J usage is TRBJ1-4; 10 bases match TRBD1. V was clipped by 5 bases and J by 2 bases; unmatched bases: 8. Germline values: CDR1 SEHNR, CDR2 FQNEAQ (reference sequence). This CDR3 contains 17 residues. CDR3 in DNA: TGTGCCAGCAGCAAGGGACAGGGGAGGGCGACTAATGAAAAACTGTTTTTT. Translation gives CASSKGQGRATNEKLFF.

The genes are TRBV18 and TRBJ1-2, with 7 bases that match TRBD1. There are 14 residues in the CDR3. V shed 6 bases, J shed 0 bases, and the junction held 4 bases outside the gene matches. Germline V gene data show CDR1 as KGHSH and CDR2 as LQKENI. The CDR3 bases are TGTGCCAGCTCCCCGACAGGGCCTAACTATGGCTACACCTTC. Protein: CASSPTGPNYGYTF.

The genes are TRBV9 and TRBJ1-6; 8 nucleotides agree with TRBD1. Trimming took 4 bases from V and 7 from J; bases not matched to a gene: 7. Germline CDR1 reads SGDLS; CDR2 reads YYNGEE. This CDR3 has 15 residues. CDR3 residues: CASSPRTGQNSPLHF. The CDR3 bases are TGTGCCAGCAGCCCCCGGACAGGGCAAAATTCACCCCTCCACTTT.

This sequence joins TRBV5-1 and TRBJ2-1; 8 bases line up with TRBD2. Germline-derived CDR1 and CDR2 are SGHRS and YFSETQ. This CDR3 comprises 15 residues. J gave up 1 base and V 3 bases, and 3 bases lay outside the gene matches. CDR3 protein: CASSSLAVSYNEQFF. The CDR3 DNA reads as TGCGCCAGCAGCTCACTAGCGGTTTCCTACAATGAGCAGTTCTTC. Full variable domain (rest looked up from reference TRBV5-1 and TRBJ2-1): KAGVTQTPRYLIKTRGQQVTLSCSPISGHRSVSWYQQTPGQGLQFLFEYFSETQRNKGNFPGRFSGRQFSNSRSEMNVSTLELGDSALYLCASSSLAVSYNEQFFGPGTRLTVL.

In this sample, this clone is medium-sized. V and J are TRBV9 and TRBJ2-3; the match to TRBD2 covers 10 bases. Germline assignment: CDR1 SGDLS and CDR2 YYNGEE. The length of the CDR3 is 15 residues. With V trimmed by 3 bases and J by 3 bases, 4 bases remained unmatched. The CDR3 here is CASSALAGPTDTQYF. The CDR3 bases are TGTGCCAGCAGCGCACTAGCGGGGCCGACAGATACGCAGTATTTT. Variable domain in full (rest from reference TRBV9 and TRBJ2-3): DSGVTQTPKHLITATGQRVTLRCSPRSGDLSVYWYQQSLDQGLQFLIQYYNGEERAKGNILERFSAQQFPDLHSELNLSSLELGDSALYFCASSALAGPTDTQYFGPGTRLTVL.

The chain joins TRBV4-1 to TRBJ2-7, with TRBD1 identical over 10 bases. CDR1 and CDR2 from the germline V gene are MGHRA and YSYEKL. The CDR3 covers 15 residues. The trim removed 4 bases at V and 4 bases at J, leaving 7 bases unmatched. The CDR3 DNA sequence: TGCGCCAGCAGCCCCATCGGGGACAGGGGTTACGAGCAGTACTTC. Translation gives CASSPIGDRGYEQYF.

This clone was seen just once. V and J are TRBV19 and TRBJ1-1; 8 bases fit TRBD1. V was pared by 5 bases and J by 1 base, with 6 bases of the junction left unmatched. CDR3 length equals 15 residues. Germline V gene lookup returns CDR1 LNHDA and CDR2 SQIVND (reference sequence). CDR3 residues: CASSLSGTGNTEAFF. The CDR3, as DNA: TGTGCCAGTAGTCTTTCCGGGACAGGGAACACTGAAGCTTTCTTT.

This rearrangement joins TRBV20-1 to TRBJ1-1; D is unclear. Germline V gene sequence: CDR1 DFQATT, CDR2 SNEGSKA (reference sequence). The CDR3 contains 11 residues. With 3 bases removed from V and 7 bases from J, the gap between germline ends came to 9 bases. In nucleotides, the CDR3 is TGCAGTGCTAGCCCCCAGAGTGAAGCTTTCTTT. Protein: CSASPQSEAFF.

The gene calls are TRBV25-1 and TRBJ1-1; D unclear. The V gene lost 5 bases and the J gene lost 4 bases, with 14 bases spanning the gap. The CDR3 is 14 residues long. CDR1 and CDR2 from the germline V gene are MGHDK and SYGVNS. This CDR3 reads CASSTSGRTTEAFF. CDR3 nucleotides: TGTGCCAGCAGTACCTCCGGGAGGACCACTGAAGCTTTCTTT.

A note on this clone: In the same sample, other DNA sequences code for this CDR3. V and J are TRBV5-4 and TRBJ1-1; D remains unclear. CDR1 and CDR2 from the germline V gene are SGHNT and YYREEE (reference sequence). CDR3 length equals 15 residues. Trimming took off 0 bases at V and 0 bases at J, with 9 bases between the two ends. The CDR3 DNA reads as TGTGCCAGCAGCTTGGAGGGAAGGGTGAACACTGAAGCTTTCTTT. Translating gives CASSLEGRVNTEAFF.

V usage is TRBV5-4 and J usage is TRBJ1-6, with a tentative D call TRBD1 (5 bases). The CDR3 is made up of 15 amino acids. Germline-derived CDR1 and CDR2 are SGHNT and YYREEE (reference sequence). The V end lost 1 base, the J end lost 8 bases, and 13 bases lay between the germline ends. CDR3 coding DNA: TGTGCCAGCAGCTTGCAGGGACCTACGGATTCACCCCTCCACTTT. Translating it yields CASSLQGPTDSPLHF.

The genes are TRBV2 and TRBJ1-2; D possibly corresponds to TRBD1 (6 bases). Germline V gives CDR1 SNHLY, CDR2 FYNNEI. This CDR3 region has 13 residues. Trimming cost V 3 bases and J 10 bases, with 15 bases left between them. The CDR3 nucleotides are TGTGCCAGCAGTGACCTCACCCACAGGGACTACACCTTC. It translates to CASSDLTHRDYTF.

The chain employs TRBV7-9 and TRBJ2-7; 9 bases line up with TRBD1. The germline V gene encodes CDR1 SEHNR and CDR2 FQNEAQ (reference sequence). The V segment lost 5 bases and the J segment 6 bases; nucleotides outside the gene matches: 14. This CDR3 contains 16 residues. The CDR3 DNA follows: TGTGCCAGCAGCCCCGATCCGGGACAGGGAAGTCTCGAGCAGTACTTC. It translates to CASSPDPGQGSLEQYF.

As DNA, the CDR3 is TGTGCTAGCCAAGGAGGGGCGCGAAGCTCCTACAATGAGCAGTTCTTC. It is translated as CASQGGARSSYNEQFF. J is TRBJ2-1 and V is TRBV12-5; D perhaps matches TRBD2 (6 bases). Germline V gives CDR1 LGHNT, CDR2 FRNRAP. The length of the CDR3 is 16 residues. Trimming removed 9 bases from V and 0 bases from J, with 18 bases in between.

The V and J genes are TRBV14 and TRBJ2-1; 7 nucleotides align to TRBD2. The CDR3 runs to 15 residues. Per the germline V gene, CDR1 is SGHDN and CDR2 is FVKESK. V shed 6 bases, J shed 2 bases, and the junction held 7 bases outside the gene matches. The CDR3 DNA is TGTGCCAGCAGTCTAGGCGGGAGCACCTACAATGAGCAGTTCTTC. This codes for CASSLGGSTYNEQFF.

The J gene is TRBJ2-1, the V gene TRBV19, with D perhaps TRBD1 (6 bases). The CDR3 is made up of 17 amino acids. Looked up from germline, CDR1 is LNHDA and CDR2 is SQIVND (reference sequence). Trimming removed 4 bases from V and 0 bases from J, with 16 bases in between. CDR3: CASSTAGVRSSYNEQFF. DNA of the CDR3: TGTGCCAGTAGTACCGCAGGGGTCCGGAGCTCCTACAATGAGCAGTTCTTC.

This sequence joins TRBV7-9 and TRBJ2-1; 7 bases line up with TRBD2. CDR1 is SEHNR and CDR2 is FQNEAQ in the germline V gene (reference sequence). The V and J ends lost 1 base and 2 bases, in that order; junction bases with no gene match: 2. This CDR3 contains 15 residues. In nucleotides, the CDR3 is TGTGCCAGCAGCTTAGGTGGGACTACCTACAATGAGCAGTTCTTC. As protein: CASSLGGTTYNEQFF.

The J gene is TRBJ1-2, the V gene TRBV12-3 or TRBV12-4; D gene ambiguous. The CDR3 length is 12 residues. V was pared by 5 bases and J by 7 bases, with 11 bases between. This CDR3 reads CASSAPGPGYTF. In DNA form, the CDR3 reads TGTGCCAGCAGTGCTCCGGGCCCTGGCTACACCTTC.

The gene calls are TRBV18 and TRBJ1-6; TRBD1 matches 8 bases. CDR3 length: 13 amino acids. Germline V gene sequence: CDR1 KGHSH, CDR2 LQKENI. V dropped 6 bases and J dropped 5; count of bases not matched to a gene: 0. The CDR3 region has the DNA TGTGCCAGCTCGGGACAGGATAATTCACCCCTCCACTTT. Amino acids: CASSGQDNSPLHF.

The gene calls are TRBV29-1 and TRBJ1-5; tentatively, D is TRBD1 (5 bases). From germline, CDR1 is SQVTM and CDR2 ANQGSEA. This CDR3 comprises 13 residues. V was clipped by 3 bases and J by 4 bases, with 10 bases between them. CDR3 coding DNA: TGCAGCGTTGAGGGGGGAGGGAATCAGCCCCAGCATTTT. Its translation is CSVEGGGNQPQHF.

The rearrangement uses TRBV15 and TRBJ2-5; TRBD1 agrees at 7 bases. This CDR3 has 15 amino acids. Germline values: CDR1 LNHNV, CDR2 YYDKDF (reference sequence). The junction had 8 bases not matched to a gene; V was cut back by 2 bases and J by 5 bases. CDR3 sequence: CATSRPKGADETQYF. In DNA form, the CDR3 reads TGTGCCACCAGCAGACCCAAGGGGGCGGACGAGACCCAGTACTTC.

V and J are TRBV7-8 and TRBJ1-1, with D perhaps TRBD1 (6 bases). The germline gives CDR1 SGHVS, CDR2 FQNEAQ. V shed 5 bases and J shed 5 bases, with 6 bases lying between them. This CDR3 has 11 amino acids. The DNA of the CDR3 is TGTGCCAGCAGCCAGGGGACTGAAGCTTTCTTT. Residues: CASSQGTEAFF.

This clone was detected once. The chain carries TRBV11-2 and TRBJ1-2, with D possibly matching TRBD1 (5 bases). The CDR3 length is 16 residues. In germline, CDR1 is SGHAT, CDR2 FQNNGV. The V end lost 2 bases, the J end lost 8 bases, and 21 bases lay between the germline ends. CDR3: CASSLYAQTGREGYTF. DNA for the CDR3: TGTGCCAGCAGCTTATACGCCCAAACAGGTCGGGAAGGCTACACCTTC. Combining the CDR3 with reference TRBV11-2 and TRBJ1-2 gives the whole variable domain EAGVAQSPRYKIIEKRQSVAFWCNPISGHATLYWYQQILGQGPKLLIQFQNNGVVDDSQLPKDRFSAERLKGVDSTLKIQPAKLEDSAVYLCASSLYAQTGREGYTFGSGTRLTVV.

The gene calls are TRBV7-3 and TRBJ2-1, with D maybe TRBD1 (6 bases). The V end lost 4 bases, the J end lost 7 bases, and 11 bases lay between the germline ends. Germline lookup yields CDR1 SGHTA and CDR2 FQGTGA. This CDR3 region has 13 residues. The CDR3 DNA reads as TGTGCCAGCAGCTCCTACAGGGAGAATGAGCAGTTCTTC. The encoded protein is CASSSYRENEQFF.

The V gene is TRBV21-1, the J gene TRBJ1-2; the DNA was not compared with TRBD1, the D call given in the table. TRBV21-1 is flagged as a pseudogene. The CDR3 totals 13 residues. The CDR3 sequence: CASRPGPSYGYTF. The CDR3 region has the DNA TGTGCCAGCAGGCCAGGGCCCTCCTATGGCTACACCTTC.

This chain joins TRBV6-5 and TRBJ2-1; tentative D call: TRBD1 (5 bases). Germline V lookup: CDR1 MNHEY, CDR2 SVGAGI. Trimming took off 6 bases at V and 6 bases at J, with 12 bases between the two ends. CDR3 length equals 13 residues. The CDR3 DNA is TGTGCCAGCAGGCCCTCAGGGATCAATGAGCAGTTCTTC. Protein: CASRPSGINEQFF.

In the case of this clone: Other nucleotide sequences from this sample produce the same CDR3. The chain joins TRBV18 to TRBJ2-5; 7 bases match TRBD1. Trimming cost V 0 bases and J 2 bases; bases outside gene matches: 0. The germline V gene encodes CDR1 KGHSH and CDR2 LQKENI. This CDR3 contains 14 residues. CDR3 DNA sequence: TGTGCCAGCTCACCACCGGGACAGCAAGAGACCCAGTACTTC. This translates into CASSPPGQQETQYF.